This TCR beta chain was obtained from a study of STAT3 mutations in large granular lymphocyte leukemia. As regards this clone: Its target is not known.

Some 41,000 productive templates were obtained per sample on average. Measured with immunoSEQ multiplex PCR; TCRdb has only the in-frame clones, and not every one. The sample includes about 8,400 clones, around 92% seen only once; the top ten take under 50%. Study observations and caveats: Suggested: STAT3 mutation was not the ancestral event for these clonal expansions. Clonal expansion was inferred from samples taken at other timepoints. Every T-LGLL patient had at least one immunodominant TCRbeta clonotype.

The material sequenced was peripheral blood mononuclear cells. The clonotype comes from a man aged 50 to 60 with T-cell large granular lymphocyte leukemia. Some clones in this sample may be carry-over from other donors' samples.

The CDR3 coding sequence is TGTGCCAGCAGTGATATCCGCTACACCTTC. Encoded protein: CASSDIRYTF. The V and J genes are TRBV6-1 and TRBJ1-2; D call uncertain. Trimming pared 3 bases from V and 9 bases from J, leaving 5 bases between. Germline CDR1 is MNHNS and CDR2 is SASEGT. CDR3 length equals 10 residues.